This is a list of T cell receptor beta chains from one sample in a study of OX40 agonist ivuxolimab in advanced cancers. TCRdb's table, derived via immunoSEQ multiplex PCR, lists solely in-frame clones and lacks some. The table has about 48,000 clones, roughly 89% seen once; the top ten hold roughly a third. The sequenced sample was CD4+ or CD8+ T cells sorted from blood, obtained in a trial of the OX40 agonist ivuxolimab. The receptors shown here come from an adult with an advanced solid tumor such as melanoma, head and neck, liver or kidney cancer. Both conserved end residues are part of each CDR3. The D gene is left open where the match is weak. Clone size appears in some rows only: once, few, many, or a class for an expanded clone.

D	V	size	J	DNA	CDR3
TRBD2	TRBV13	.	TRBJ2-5	TGTGCCACCACGGGTAGCGGGGAGGAGACCCAGTACTTC	CATTGSGEETQYF
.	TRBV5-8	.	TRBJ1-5	TGTGCCAGCAGCCCACCTAATCAGCCCCAGCATTTT	CASSPPNQPQHF
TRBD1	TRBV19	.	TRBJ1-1	TGTGCCAGTAGTATGGGGACAGGGCTCACTGAAGCTTTCTTT	CASSMGTGLTEAFF
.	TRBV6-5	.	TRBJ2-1	TGTGCCAGCAGTCTCTATTCCTACAATGAGCAGTTCTTC	CASSLYSYNEQFF
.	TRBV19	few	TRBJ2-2	TGTGCCAGTATCTCAATGACCGGGGAGCTGTTTTTT	CASISMTGELFF
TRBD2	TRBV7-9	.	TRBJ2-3	TGTGCCAGCAGCTCGCGGACTAGCGGTCGCACAGATACGCAGTATTTT	CASSSRTSGRTDTQYF
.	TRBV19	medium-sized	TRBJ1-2	TGTGCCAGTAGTATCACCCTCGGCAGCTCCGTATATGGCTACACCTTC	CASSITLGSSVYGYTF
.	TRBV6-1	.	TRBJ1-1	TGTGCCAGCAGTGAAGTGGGGTCCACTGAAGCTTTCTTT	CASSEVGSTEAFF
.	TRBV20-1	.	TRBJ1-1	TGCAGTGCTAGAGACGGCGATGAAGCTTTCTTT	CSARDGDEAFF
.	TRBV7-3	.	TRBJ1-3	TGTGCCAGCAGCCCCGACTACTCTGGAAACACCATATATTTT	CASSPDYSGNTIYF
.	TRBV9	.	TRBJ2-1	TGTGCCAGCAGCGTACCTTCGAGCAATGAGCAGTTCTTC	CASSVPSSNEQFF
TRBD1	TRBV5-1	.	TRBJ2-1	TGCGCCAGCAGCTTGGGTTGGACAGGGAATTACAATGAGCAGTTCTTC	CASSLGWTGNYNEQFF
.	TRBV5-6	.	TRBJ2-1	TGTGCCAGCAGGGGGCGCCCAGCCAATGAGCAGTTCTTC	CASRGRPANEQFF
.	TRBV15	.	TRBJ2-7	TGTGCCACCAGCAGCGGGCCCGAGCAGTACTTC	CATSSGPEQYF
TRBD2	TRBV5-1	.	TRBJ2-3	TGCGCCAGCAGCTTCTTGTCGGGGGCGGGGGGGACAGATACGCAGTATTTT	CASSFLSGAGGTDTQYF
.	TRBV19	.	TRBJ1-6	TGTGCCAGTAGTATCGGCCGGGGCCATAATTCACCCCTCCACTTT	CASSIGRGHNSPLHF
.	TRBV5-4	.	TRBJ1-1	TGTGCCAGCAGCTGGGGACAGAACACTGAAGCTTTCTTT	CASSWGQNTEAFF
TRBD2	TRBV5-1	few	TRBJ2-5	TGCGCCAGCAGCGGGGGGACTAGCGGGAGCTTGGAGACCCAGTACTTC	CASSGGTSGSLETQYF
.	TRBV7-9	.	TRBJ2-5	TGTGCCAGCAGCTCAGTCGGTCTCCGGGAGACCCAGTACTTC	CASSSVGLRETQYF
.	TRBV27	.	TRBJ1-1	TGTGCCAGCAGTTTCAACGGTTTGAACACTGAAGCTTTCTTT	CASSFNGLNTEAFF
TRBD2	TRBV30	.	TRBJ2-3	TGTGCCTGGACCCAACTAGCGGGAGGGCCAGATACGCAGTATTTT	CAWTQLAGGPDTQYF
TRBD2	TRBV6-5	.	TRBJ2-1	TGTGCCAGCAGTTTAACAGCGGGGTCCTACAATGAGCAGTTCTTC	CASSLTAGSYNEQFF
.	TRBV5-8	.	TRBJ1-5	TGTGCCAGCAGTTTGTGGCAGGCTGGAGAAAGCAATCAGCCCCAGCATTTT	CASSLWQAGESNQPQHF
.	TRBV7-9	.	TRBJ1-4	TGTGCCAGCAGCTTAGGGTATGAGGAAAAACTGTTTTTT	CASSLGYEEKLFF
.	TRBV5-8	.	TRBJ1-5	TGTGCCAGCAGCTTTGGTGGCAATCAGCCCCAGCATTTT	CASSFGGNQPQHF
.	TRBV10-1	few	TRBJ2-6	TGCGCCAGCAGCCCTGGGGCACCACTGTCCGGGGCCAACGTCCTGACTTTC	CASSPGAPLSGANVLTF
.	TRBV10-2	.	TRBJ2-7	TGCGCCAGCAGCACAGGTTCCTACGAGCAGTACTTC	CASSTGSYEQYF
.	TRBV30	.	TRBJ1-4	TGTGCCTGGAGTGTCACAACTAATGAAAAACTGTTTTTT	CAWSVTTNEKLFF
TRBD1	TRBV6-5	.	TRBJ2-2	TGTGCCAGCGGGGACAGAAACACCGGGGAGCTGTTTTTT	CASGDRNTGELFF
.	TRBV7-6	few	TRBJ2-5	TGTGCCAGCAGCCCCCCGGACTCCTCAGAGACCCAGTACTTC	CASSPPDSSETQYF
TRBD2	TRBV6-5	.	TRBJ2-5	TGTGCCAGCAGCCTAGCGGGCTACCAAGAGACCCAGTACTTC	CASSLAGYQETQYF
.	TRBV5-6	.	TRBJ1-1	TGTGCCAGCAGCTTGGCTCTGTCAGGCGCTTTCTTT	CASSLALSGAFF
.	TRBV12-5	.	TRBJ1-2	TGTGCTAGTGCTCCGGGGGGGGGCCTCCTAGGCTACACCTTC	CASAPGGGLLGYTF
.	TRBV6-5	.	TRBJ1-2	TGTGCCAGCACCCTAGGGGGAGGGTATGGCTACACCTTC	CASTLGGGYGYTF
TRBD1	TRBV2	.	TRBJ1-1	TGTGCCAGCAGTTCAGGGGGGTACACTGAAGCTTTCTTT	CASSSGGYTEAFF
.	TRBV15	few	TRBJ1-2	TGTGCCACCAGCATTTCAGGGCACTATGGCTACACCTTC	CATSISGHYGYTF